One sample yielded the 27 T cell receptor beta chains listed below, sequenced in a study of blood T cell repertoires in COVID-19. The repertoire was sequenced with immunoSEQ multiplex PCR; TCRdb's copy has only in-frame clones and lacks some. The repertoire holds some 70,000 clones, approximately 80% seen once, with approximately 10% in the top ten. What was sequenced was peripheral blood. Receptors were obtained from a woman aged 45-60 years with acute or convalescent COVID-19.

The table lists this clone with a few counts. The chain carries TRBV7-9 and TRBJ2-2, with TRBD2 matching 9 bases. V lost 5 bases to trimming and J lost 6 bases; unmatched junction nucleotides: 7. Germline V gene lookup returns CDR1 SEHNR and CDR2 FQNEAQ (reference sequence). The CDR3 loop spans 15 amino acids. CDR3: CASSPAGGDAGELFF. The CDR3 bases are TGTGCCAGCAGCCCTGCGGGAGGGGACGCCGGGGAGCTGTTTTTT.

This sequence joins TRBV7-2 and TRBJ2-1; 7 positions match TRBD1. Germline assignment: CDR1 SGHTA and CDR2 FQGNSA. Trimming cost V 0 bases and J 5 bases; bases outside gene matches: 4. CDR3 length equals 15 residues. CDR3 coding DNA: TGTGCCAGCAGCTTAGCCCCGGGACAGAACAATGAGCAGTTCTTC. The encoded protein is CASSLAPGQNNEQFF. Full variable domain (remainder filled in from reference TRBV7-2 and TRBJ2-1): GAGVSQSPSNKVTEKGKDVELRCDPISGHTALYWYRQSLGQGLEFLIYFQGNSAPDKSGLPSDRFSAERTGGSVSTLTIQRTQQEDSAVYLCASSLAPGQNNEQFFGPGTRLTVL.

The gene calls are TRBV6-5 and TRBJ1-5; maybe TRBD1 (6 bases). The CDR3 covers 14 residues. V lost 8 bases to trimming and J lost 0 bases, with 11 bases between them. Germline V CDR1 and CDR2: MNHEY, SVGAGI. CDR3 coding DNA: TGTGCCAGCCAGGGGCAGAATAGCAATCAGCCCCAGCATTTT. Translation gives CASQGQNSNQPQHF.

The chain joins TRBV5-4 to TRBJ1-4, with 8 positions matching TRBD1. Germline-derived CDR1 and CDR2 are SGHNT and YYREEE (reference sequence). Trimming at V came to 4 bases and at J to 8 bases, leaving 10 bases not matched to a gene. CDR3 length equals 15 residues. DNA for the CDR3: TGTGCCAGCAGCCCCCCCGGACAGGGTGGCGAAAAACTGTTTTTT. Translated: CASSPPGQGGEKLFF.

The V and J genes are TRBV6-5 and TRBJ1-5; possibly TRBD1 for D (5 bases). Trimming cost V 10 bases and J 3 bases, with 13 bases left between them. The germline V gene encodes CDR1 MNHEY and CDR2 SVGAGI. The CDR3 is made up of 13 amino acids. CDR3 in amino acids: CATRGGYNQPQHF. The CDR3 DNA sequence: TGTGCCACCCGGGGGGGGTACAATCAGCCCCAGCATTTT.

The V gene is TRBV6-1, the J gene TRBJ2-2; 7 bases map to TRBD1. CDR1 MNHNS and CDR2 SASEGT come from the germline V gene. The CDR3 covers 14 residues. J was trimmed by 6 bases and V by 2 bases; bases with no gene match: 3. CDR3 nucleotide sequence: TGTGCCAGCAGTGAACAGACAGGGCCCGGGGAGCTGTTTTTT. This encodes CASSEQTGPGELFF.

The chain couples TRBV6-5 to TRBJ1-2; D is ambiguous. The CDR3 is 14 amino acids. Germline V gene lookup returns CDR1 MNHEY and CDR2 SVGAGI. Trimming took off 3 bases at V and 2 bases at J, with 10 bases between the two ends. The CDR3 sequence: CASSYSELNYGYTF. In nucleotides, the CDR3 is TGTGCCAGCAGTTATTCCGAGCTCAACTATGGCTACACCTTC.

The rearrangement joins TRBV28 to TRBJ2-1; 9 bases align to TRBD2. From germline, CDR1 is MDHEN and CDR2 SYDVKM. The V and J ends lost 6 bases and 7 bases, in that order; junction bases with no gene match: 7. This CDR3 is built from 14 residues. CDR3 residues: CASRLAGALNEQFF. The CDR3 bases are TGTGCCAGCAGATTAGCGGGAGCGTTAAATGAGCAGTTCTTC.

CDR3 amino acids: CASSYRQGGNTIYF. The DNA for the CDR3 is TGTGCCAGCAGTTACCGACAGGGAGGAAACACCATATATTTT. This chain links TRBV6-6 with TRBJ1-3; 7 nucleotides match TRBD1. Looked up from germline, CDR1 is MNHNY and CDR2 is SVGAGI (reference sequence). V dropped 2 bases and J dropped 4; count of bases not matched to a gene: 2. CDR3 length: 14 residues.

This clone was detected a few times. The chain employs TRBV20-1 and TRBJ2-1; weak D call: TRBD2 (6 bases). The ends were cut back, 6 bases at V and 9 bases at J, with 9 bases in the middle. CDR1 is DFQATT, CDR2 SNEGSKA, per germline (reference sequence). The CDR3 runs 10 residues. CDR3 amino acids: CSAARGEQFF. In nucleotides, the CDR3 is TGCAGTGCAGCGCGGGGTGAGCAGTTCTTC.

CDR3 in amino acids: CASSQGTLPGELFF. The CDR3 DNA is TGTGCCAGCAGTCAGGGAACTCTCCCCGGGGAGCTGTTTTTT. The gene calls are TRBV27 and TRBJ2-2; the D gene is possibly TRBD1 (5 bases). CDR3 length: 14 residues. V was cut by 5 bases and J by 6 bases, with 13 bases left in between. Germline V gene sequence: CDR1 MNHEY, CDR2 SMNVEV (reference sequence).

This clone was seen once. The chain carries TRBV7-2 and TRBJ2-5; 10 positions agree with TRBD2. The junction had 3 bases not matched to a gene; V was cut back by 4 bases and J by 1 base. Germline assignment: CDR1 SGHTA and CDR2 FQGNSA. The length of the CDR3 is 15 residues. In DNA, the CDR3 is TGTGCCAGCAGCTCACTAGCGGGGCTCCAAGAGACCCAGTACTTC. It translates to CASSSLAGLQETQYF.

This chain connects TRBV5-1 to TRBJ2-6; D unresolved. The V gene lost 3 bases and the J gene lost 0 bases, with 7 bases spanning the gap. The CDR3 consists of 15 residues. Germline V gene lookup returns CDR1 SGHRS and CDR2 YFSETQ. The chain's CDR3 is CASSSVISGANVLTF. The CDR3 coding sequence is TGCGCCAGCAGCTCAGTGATCTCTGGGGCCAACGTCCTGACTTTC.

The V call is TRBV7-9, the J call TRBJ2-3, with 7 bases matching TRBD1. CDR1 SEHNR and CDR2 FQNEAQ come from the germline V gene (reference sequence). The CDR3 is made up of 16 amino acids. Trimming cost V 5 bases and J 0 bases; bases outside gene matches: 8. The CDR3 protein is CASSASGTVSTDTQYF. DNA of the CDR3: TGTGCCAGCAGCGCCTCCGGGACAGTAAGCACAGATACGCAGTATTTT.

V gene TRBV29-1 combines with J gene TRBJ2-7; possibly TRBD1 for D (5 bases). CDR1 is SQVTM, CDR2 ANQGSEA, per germline. The CDR3 covers 15 residues. The ends were cut back, 0 bases at V and 3 bases at J, with 15 bases in the middle. DNA for the CDR3: TGCAGCGTTGAAGATCGGGTTCAGGGCAGCTACGAGCAGTACTTC. It specifies CSVEDRVQGSYEQYF.

This clone has only a few counts. V gene TRBV5-1 combines with J gene TRBJ2-1; 13 bases agree with TRBD2. The ends lost 2 bases at V and 5 bases at J; junction bases unmatched: 1. Germline V CDR1 and CDR2: SGHRS, YFSETQ. The CDR3 sequence is 15 residues long. CDR3 protein: CASSFGTSGDNEQFF. In DNA form, the CDR3 reads TGCGCCAGCAGCTTCGGGACTAGCGGGGACAATGAGCAGTTCTTC.

The chain recombines TRBV7-2 with TRBJ2-6; maybe TRBD1 (5 bases). Deletions cut 2 bases from V and 4 bases from J, with 15 bases between. This CDR3 contains 17 residues. CDR1 SGHTA and CDR2 FQGNSA come from the germline V gene. The CDR3 spells CASSLTGFISGANVLTF. In DNA form, the CDR3 reads TGTGCCAGCAGCTTAACAGGTTTCATCTCCGGGGCCAACGTCCTGACTTTC.

The chain recombines TRBV15 with TRBJ2-5; TRBD1 matches at 10 bases. The V gene's germline CDR1 is LNHNV and CDR2 YYDKDF (reference sequence). This CDR3 is 17 amino acids long. The junction had 11 bases not matched to a gene; V was cut back by 2 bases and J by 5 bases. CDR3 DNA sequence: TGTGCCACCAGCAGAAACCGACAGGGGGCGAGTAGGGAGACCCAGTACTTC. It is translated as CATSRNRQGASRETQYF.

The V and J genes are TRBV7-9 and TRBJ2-7, with 10 nucleotides matching TRBD2. The trim removed 5 bases at V and 2 bases at J, leaving 9 bases unmatched. The CDR3 is made up of 16 amino acids. Germline V gene lookup returns CDR1 SEHNR and CDR2 FQNEAQ (reference sequence). The CDR3 DNA is TGTGCCAGCAGCGGCAATAGCGGGGGGACTACCTACGAGCAGTACTTC. Residues: CASSGNSGGTTYEQYF.

The rearrangement uses TRBV5-4 and TRBJ1-1, with D possibly TRBD1 on 5 matching bases. The CDR3 sequence is 17 residues long. From germline, CDR1 is SGHNT and CDR2 YYREEE (reference sequence). V dropped 5 bases and J dropped 4 bases, with 24 bases sitting between them. As DNA, the CDR3 is TGTGCCAGCAGTGGGGGATCGGAGGGGTTTTCGGGCACTGAAGCTTTCTTT. Translating it yields CASSGGSEGFSGTEAFF. The variable domain in full, with the rest retrieved from reference TRBV5-4 and TRBJ1-1, is ETGVTQSPTHLIKTRGQQVTLRCSSQSGHNTVSWYQQALGQGPQFIFQYYREEENGRGNFPPRFSGLQFPNYSSELNVNALELDDSALYLCASSGGSEGFSGTEAFFGQGTRLTVV.

The chain employs TRBV12-3 or TRBV12-4 and TRBJ2-3; D perhaps matches TRBD2 (5 bases). CDR3 length: 13 residues. The V and J ends lost 5 bases and 6 bases respectively, with 12 bases between them. The CDR3 DNA reads TGTGCCAGCAGTCCTGGACTGGTCGATACGCAGTATTTT. It translates to CASSPGLVDTQYF.

This chain links TRBV3-1 (or the pseudogene TRBV3-2) with TRBJ2-5; D uncertain. The V gene lost 1 base and the J gene lost 5 bases, with 11 bases spanning the gap. This CDR3 region has 14 residues. Germline V CDR1 and CDR2: LGHDT, YNNKEL (reference sequence). The CDR3 DNA is TGTGCCAGCAGCCAAGGCCCAGTGATGGAGACCCAGTACTTC. It codes for CASSQGPVMETQYF.

The gene calls are TRBV6-5 and TRBJ1-6; D is perhaps TRBD1 (6 bases). Per the germline V gene, CDR1 is MNHEY and CDR2 is SVGAGI. This CDR3 region has 15 residues. V lost 2 bases and J 7 bases, leaving 12 bases between the germline ends. The CDR3, as DNA: TGTGCCAGCAGTTACGGGACCCAGGGGAATTCACCCCTCCACTTT. It specifies CASSYGTQGNSPLHF.

This chain connects TRBV10-3 to TRBJ1-1; 9 positions match TRBD1. The germline V gene encodes CDR1 ENHRY and CDR2 SYGVKD. Trimming cost V 2 bases and J 4 bases; bases outside gene matches: 8. This CDR3 region has 16 residues. The CDR3 reads CAISEGRTGASTEAFF. As DNA, the CDR3 is TGTGCCATCAGTGAGGGAAGGACAGGGGCATCCACTGAAGCTTTCTTT.

The chain combines TRBV6-5 with TRBJ1-2; 8 bases are shared with TRBD1. The CDR3 covers 13 residues. CDR1 is MNHEY and CDR2 is SVGAGI in the germline V gene. With 7 bases clipped from V and 7 bases from J, the junction kept 8 bases outside the gene matches. The CDR3 bases are TGTGCCAGCAAAACAGGGGGACCGGCTGGCTACACCTTC. Its protein product is CASKTGGPAGYTF.

This chain connects TRBV6-1 to TRBJ1-2; D may be TRBD1 (5 bases). V was cut by 1 base and J by 8 bases, with 17 bases left in between. This CDR3 has 15 amino acids. Germline values: CDR1 MNHNS, CDR2 SASEGT. The CDR3 loop reads CASSEEADPGGGYTF. The CDR3 coding sequence is TGTGCCAGCAGTGAAGAGGCGGACCCTGGGGGGGGCTACACCTTC.

This chain links TRBV7-9 with TRBJ2-7; 7 bases fit TRBD2. Germline-derived CDR1 and CDR2 are SEHNR and FQNEAQ (reference sequence). The CDR3 contains 19 residues. V trimming: 5 bases; J trimming: 0 bases; junction bases outside the gene matches: 19. CDR3 protein: CASSLEASGLTSFSYEQYF. For the CDR3, the DNA is TGTGCCAGCAGCCTAGAGGCTTCTGGCTTGACTAGCTTCTCCTACGAGCAGTACTTC.